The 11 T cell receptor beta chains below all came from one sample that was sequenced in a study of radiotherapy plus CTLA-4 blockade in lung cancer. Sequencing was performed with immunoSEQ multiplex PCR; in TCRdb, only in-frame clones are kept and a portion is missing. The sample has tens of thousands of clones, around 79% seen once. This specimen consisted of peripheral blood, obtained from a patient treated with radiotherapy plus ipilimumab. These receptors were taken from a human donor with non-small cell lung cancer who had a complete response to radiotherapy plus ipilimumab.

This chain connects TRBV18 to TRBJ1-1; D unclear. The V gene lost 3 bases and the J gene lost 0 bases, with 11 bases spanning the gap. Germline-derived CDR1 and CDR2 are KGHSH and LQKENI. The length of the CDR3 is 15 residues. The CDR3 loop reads CASSPTELMNTEAFF. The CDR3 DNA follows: TGTGCCAGCTCACCCACAGAATTAATGAACACTGAAGCTTTCTTT.

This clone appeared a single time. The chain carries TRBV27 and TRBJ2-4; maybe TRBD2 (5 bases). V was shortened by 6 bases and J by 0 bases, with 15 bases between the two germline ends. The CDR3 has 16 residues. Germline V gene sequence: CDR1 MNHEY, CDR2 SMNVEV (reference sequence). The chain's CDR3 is CASRGSAYLAKNIQYF. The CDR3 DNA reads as TGTGCCAGCAGGGGTAGCGCATACTTAGCCAAAAACATTCAGTACTTC.

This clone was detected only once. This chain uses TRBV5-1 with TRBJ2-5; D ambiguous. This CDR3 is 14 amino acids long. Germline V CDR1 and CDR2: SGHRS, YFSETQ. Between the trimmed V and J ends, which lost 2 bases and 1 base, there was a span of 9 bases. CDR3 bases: TGCGCCAGCAGCTTTCAGGCCCCCCAAGAGACCCAGTACTTC. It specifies CASSFQAPQETQYF.

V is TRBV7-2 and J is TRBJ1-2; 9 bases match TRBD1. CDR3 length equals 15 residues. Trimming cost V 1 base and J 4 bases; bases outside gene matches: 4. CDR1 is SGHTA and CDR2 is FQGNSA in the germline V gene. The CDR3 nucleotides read TGTGCCAGCAGCTTAGGGACAGGGGCGTCCTATGGCTACACCTTC. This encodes CASSLGTGASYGYTF.

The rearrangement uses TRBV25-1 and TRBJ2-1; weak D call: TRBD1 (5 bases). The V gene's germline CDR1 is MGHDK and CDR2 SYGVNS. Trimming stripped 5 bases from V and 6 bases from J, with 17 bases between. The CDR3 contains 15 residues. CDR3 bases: TGTGCCAGCAGTAACCCAGGGTTCCCTGGCAATGAGCAGTTCTTC. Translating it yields CASSNPGFPGNEQFF.

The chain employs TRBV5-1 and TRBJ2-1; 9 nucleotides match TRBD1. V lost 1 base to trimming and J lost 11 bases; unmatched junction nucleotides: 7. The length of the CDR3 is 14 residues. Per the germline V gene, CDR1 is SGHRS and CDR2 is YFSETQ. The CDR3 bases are TGCGCCAGCAGCTTGACAGGGGGCGAGGGCAAGCAGTTCTTC. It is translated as CASSLTGGEGKQFF.

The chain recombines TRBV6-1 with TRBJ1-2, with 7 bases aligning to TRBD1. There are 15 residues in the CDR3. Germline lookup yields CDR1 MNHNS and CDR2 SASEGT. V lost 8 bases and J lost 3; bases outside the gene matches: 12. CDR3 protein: CASGKAEQGHYGYTF. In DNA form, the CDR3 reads TGTGCCAGCGGCAAAGCCGAACAGGGGCACTATGGCTACACCTTC.

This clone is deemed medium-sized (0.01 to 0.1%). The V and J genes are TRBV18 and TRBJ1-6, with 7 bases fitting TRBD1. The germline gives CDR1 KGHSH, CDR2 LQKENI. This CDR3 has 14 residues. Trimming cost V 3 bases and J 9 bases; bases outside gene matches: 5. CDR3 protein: CASSPGTASSPLHF. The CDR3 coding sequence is TGTGCCAGCTCACCTGGGACAGCGAGTTCACCCCTCCACTTT.

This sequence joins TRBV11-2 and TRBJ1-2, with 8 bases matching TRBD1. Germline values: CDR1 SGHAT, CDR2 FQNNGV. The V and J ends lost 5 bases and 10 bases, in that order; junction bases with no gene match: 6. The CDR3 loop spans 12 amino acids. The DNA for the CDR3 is TGTGCCAGCAGCCTAGGACAGGGAGCCTACACCTTC. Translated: CASSLGQGAYTF.

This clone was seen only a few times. The CDR3 is CASSVAGTGHNEQFF. The CDR3 nucleotides read TGTGCCAGCAGCGTCGCCGGGACTGGGCACAATGAGCAGTTCTTC. The chain has TRBV9 and TRBJ2-1, with D possibly TRBD2 on 6 matching bases. Trimming cost V 2 bases and J 5 bases, with 14 bases left between them. The V gene's germline CDR1 is SGDLS and CDR2 YYNGEE. The CDR3 has 15 residues.

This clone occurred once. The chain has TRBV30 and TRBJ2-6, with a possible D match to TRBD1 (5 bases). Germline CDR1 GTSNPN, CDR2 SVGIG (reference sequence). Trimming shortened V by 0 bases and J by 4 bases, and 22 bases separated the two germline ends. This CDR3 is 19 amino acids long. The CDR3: CAWSVRSPWQGYGANVLTF. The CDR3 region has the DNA TGTGCCTGGAGTGTACGATCCCCTTGGCAGGGATACGGGGCCAACGTCCTGACTTTC. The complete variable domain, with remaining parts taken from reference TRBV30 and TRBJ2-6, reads SQTIHQWPATLVQPVGSPLSLECTVEGTSNPNLYWYRQAAGRGLQLLFYSVGIGQISSEVPQNLSASRPQDRQFILSSKKLLLSDSGFYLCAWSVRSPWQGYGANVLTFGAGSRLTVL.